This T cell receptor beta chain was sequenced for a study of Ad26.COV2.S vaccination and SARS-CoV-2 variants. Assay: immunoSEQ multiplex PCR; the TCRdb copy retains only in-frame clones and omits some. The data hold some 39,000 clones, with roughly 80% observed a single time. The CDR3 spans 12 residues. V lost 3 bases to trimming and J lost 9 bases, with 9 bases between them. Germline V gives CDR1 LNHDA, CDR2 SQIVND (reference sequence). With regard to this clone: As yet, its antigen is unknown.

Broader study findings: Recipients of either vaccine or placebo displayed similar breadth of non-spike TCRs. In vaccinated individuals, spike-specific CD8+ and CD4+ T cell responses reportedly displayed substantial breadth.

The sequences come from peripheral blood, collected after recovery from COVID-19. This receptor was identified in a human donor who had recovered from COVID-19. This chain uses TRBV19 with TRBJ2-4; D is uncertain. CDR3 region: CASSISRGIQYF. The CDR3 DNA sequence: TGTGCCAGTAGTATTTCCCGCGGCATTCAGTACTTC.